Shown below are 7 T cell receptor beta chains from a single sample sequenced in a study of blood T cell repertoires in COVID-19. Generated by immunoSEQ multiplex PCR, the TCRdb table keeps only in-frame clones and is missing some. The profile shows some 490,000 clones, roughly 88% of them singletons. Sequencing was done on a sample of peripheral blood. These receptors were obtained from a human donor in a cohort sampled during active COVID-19.

In its sample, this clone was seen a few times. J is TRBJ1-2 and V is TRBV28; a possible D gene is TRBD1 (6 bases). V lost 4 bases and J lost 2, with 14 bases in between. Germline values: CDR1 MDHEN, CDR2 SYDVKM. The CDR3 is 15 residues long. The CDR3 spells CASSSRQELNYGYTF. The CDR3 coding sequence is TGTGCCAGCAGTTCCCGACAGGAGTTAAACTATGGCTACACCTTC.

Worth noting for this clone: At the DNA level, this CDR3 is encoded by other sequences in the same sample as well. The V gene is TRBV5-1, the J gene TRBJ1-1; 7 bases align to TRBD1. Germline V gene lookup returns CDR1 SGHRS and CDR2 YFSETQ. There are 14 residues in the CDR3. V lost 2 bases to trimming and J lost 1 base; unmatched junction nucleotides: 2. Written as DNA, the CDR3 is TGCGCCAGCAGCTTAAGGGGGCAGAACACTGAAGCTTTCTTT. This gives the protein CASSLRGQNTEAFF.

CDR3 nucleotides: TGTGCCAGCAGTTACTCGACTATTGGGAATGGCTACACCTTC. As protein: CASSYSTIGNGYTF. The chain couples TRBV6-5 to TRBJ1-2; D gene ambiguous. CDR3 length: 14 amino acids. Germline values: CDR1 MNHEY, CDR2 SVGAGI. V was trimmed by 0 bases and J by 6 bases, leaving 11 bases between them.

The chain recombines TRBV9 with TRBJ2-7; D might be TRBD1 (6 bases). The CDR3 is 15 amino acids. Trimming pared 1 base from V and 2 bases from J, leaving 13 bases between. Germline V gene data show CDR1 as SGDLS and CDR2 as YYNGEE. The CDR3 DNA follows: TGTGCCAGCAGCGTACGTTGGGACATCCCCTACGAGCAGTACTTC. It encodes CASSVRWDIPYEQYF.

This clone came up a few times. The CDR3 bases are TGCGCCAGCAGTGGGGACAGGCTTGAAGCTTTCTTT. It is translated as CASSGDRLEAFF. The V gene is TRBV10-1, the J gene TRBJ1-1, with TRBD1 matching over 8 bases. Germline CDR1 is WNHNN and CDR2 is SYGVQD (reference sequence). V was pared by 4 bases and J by 7 bases, with 2 bases of the junction left unmatched. The CDR3 runs to 12 residues.

This chain uses TRBV20-1 with TRBJ2-7, with 9 positions matching TRBD2. Germline V CDR1 and CDR2: DFQATT, SNEGSKA (reference sequence). The CDR3 runs 15 residues. Trimming at V came to 3 bases and at J to 0 bases, leaving 6 bases not matched to a gene. CDR3 bases: TGCAGTGCTAGTAGGAGCGGGGGGAGCTCCTACGAGCAGTACTTC. This encodes CSASRSGGSSYEQYF.

This chain uses TRBV9 with TRBJ2-1, with 8 bases identical to TRBD2. Unmatched junction bases numbered 7, after V lost 0 bases and J lost 8 bases. The CDR3 sequence is 15 residues long. The germline gives CDR1 SGDLS, CDR2 YYNGEE. The CDR3 nucleotides read TGTGCCAGCAGCGTAGACCCGGGAGGGCGGGATGAGCAGTTCTTC. It specifies CASSVDPGGRDEQFF.